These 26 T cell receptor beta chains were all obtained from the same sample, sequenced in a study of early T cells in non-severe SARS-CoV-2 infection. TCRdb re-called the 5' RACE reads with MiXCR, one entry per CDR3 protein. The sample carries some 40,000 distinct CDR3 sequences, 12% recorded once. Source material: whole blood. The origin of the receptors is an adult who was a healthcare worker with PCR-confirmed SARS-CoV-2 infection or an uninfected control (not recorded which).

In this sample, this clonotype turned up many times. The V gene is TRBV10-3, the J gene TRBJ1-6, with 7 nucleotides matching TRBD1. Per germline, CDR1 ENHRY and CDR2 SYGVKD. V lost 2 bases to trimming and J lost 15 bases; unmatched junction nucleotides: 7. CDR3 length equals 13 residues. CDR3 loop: CAISEPKTGHLHF. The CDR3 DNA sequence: TGTGCCATCAGTGAGCCGAAGACAGGGCACCTCCACTTT.

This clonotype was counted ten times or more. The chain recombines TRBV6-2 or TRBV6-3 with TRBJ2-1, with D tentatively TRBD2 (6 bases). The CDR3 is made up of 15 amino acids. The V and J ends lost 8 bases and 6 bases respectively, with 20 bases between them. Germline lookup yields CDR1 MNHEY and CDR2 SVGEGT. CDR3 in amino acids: CASAAFAGSPNEQFF. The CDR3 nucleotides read TGTGCCAGCGCCGCTTTTGCGGGGTCGCCCAATGAGCAGTTCTTC.

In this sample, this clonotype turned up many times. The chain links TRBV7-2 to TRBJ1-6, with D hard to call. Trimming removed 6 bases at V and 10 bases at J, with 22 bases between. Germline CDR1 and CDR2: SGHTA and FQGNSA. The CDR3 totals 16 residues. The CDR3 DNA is TGTGCCAGCAGTTCTACTAGTGGGAGGGTAGAATCACCCCTCCACTTT. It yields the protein CASSSTSGRVESPLHF.

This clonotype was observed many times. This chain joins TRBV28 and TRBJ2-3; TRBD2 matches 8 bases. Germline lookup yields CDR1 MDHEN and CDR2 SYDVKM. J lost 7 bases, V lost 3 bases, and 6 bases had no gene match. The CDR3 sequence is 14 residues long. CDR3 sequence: CASSFAGGRNTQYF. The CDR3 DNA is TGTGCCAGCAGTTTTGCGGGGGGCCGAAATACGCAGTATTTT. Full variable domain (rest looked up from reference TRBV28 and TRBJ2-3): DVKVTQSSRYLVKRTGEKVFLECVQDMDHENMFWYRQDPGLGLRLIYFSYDVKMKEKGDIPEGYSVSREKKERFSLILESASTNQTSMYLCASSFAGGRNTQYFGPGTRLTVL.

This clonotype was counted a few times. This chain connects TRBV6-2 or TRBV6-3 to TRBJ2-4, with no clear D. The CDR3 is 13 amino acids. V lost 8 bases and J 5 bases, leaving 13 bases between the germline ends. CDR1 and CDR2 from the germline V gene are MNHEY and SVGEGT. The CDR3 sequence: CASAPDGQNIQYF. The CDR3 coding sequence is TGTGCCAGCGCCCCGGACGGACAAAACATTCAGTACTTC.

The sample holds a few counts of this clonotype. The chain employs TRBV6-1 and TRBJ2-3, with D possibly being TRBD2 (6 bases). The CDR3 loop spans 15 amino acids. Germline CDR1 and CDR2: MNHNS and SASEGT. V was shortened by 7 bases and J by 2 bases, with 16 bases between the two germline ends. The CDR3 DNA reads TGTGCCAGCACTGTAGCGGTTCCCTCCACAGATACGCAGTATTTT. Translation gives CASTVAVPSTDTQYF.

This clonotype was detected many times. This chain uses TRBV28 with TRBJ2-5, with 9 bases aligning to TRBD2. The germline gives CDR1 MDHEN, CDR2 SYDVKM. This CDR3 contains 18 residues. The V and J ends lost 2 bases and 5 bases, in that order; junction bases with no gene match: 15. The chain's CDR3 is CASSLTLAGNPLGETQYF. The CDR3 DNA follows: TGTGCCAGCAGTTTAACCCTAGCGGGAAACCCTTTGGGGGAGACCCAGTACTTC.

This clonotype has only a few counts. This CDR3 is CASSSLIEMETQYF. For the CDR3, the DNA is TGTGCCAGCAGTTCCTTGATAGAGATGGAGACCCAGTACTTC. The V and J genes are TRBV12-3 or TRBV12-4 and TRBJ2-5, with D unresolved. V lost 4 bases, J lost 5 bases, and 14 bases lay in between. The CDR3 extends over 14 amino acids.

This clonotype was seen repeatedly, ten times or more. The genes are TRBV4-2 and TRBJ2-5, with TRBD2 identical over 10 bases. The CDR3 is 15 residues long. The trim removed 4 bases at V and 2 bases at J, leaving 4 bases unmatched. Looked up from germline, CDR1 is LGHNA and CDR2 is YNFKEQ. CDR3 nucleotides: TGTGCCAGCAGCCTTCCGACTAGCGGGCAAGAGACCCAGTACTTC. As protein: CASSLPTSGQETQYF.

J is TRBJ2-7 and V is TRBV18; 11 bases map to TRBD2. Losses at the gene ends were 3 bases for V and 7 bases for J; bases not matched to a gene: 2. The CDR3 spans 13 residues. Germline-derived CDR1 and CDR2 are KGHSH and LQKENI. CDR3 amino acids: CASSPGTSGEQYF. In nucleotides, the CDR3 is TGTGCCAGCTCACCCGGGACTAGCGGAGAGCAGTACTTC.

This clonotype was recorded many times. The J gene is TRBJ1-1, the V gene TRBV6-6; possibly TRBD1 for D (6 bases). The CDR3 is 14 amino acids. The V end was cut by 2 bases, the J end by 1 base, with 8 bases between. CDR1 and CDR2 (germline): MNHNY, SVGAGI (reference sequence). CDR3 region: CASSYIQGNTEAFF. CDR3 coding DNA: TGTGCCAGCAGTTACATACAGGGGAACACTGAAGCTTTCTTT.

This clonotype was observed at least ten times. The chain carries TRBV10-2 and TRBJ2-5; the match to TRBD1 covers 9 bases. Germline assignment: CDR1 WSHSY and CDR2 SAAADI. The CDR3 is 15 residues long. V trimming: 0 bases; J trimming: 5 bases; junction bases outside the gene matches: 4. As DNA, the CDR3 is TGCGCCAGCAGTGAGTCCGAGACAGGGGGGGAGACCCAGTACTTC. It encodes CASSESETGGETQYF.

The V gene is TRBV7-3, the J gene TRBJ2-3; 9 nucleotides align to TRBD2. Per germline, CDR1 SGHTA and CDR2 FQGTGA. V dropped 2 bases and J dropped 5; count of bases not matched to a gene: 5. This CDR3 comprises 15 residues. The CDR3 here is CASSLVGTSRDTQYF. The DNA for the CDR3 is TGTGCCAGCAGCTTAGTAGGGACTAGCCGAGATACGCAGTATTTT.

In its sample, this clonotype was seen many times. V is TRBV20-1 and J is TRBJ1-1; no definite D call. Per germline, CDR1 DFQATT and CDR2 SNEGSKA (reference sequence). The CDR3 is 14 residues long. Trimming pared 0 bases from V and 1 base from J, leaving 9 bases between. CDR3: CSARDRNWNTEAFF. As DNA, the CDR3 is TGCAGTGCTAGAGATCGGAATTGGAACACTGAAGCTTTCTTT.

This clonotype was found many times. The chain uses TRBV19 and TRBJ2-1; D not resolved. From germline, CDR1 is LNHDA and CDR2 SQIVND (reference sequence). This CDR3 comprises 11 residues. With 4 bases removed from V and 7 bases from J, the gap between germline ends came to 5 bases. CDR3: CASSTLNEQFF. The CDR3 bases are TGTGCCAGTAGTACCCTAAATGAGCAGTTCTTC.

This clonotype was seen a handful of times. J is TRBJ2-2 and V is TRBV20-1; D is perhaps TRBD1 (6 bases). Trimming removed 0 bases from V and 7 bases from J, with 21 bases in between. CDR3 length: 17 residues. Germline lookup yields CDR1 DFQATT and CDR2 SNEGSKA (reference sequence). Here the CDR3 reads CSARDSETGWGRGELFF. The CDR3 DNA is TGCAGTGCTAGAGATTCCGAGACAGGTTGGGGCCGCGGGGAGCTGTTTTTT.

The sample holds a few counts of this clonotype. In nucleotides, the CDR3 is TGTGCCAGCTCGTCTGACACAGGGGGCGCAGGCCGATCGCAGTATTTT. Its translation: CASSSDTGGAGRSQYF. The chain recombines TRBV18 with TRBJ2-3, with 9 bases matching TRBD1. The CDR3 is made up of 16 amino acids. Trimming cost V 6 bases and J 10 bases; bases outside gene matches: 17. CDR1 is KGHSH, CDR2 LQKENI, per germline.

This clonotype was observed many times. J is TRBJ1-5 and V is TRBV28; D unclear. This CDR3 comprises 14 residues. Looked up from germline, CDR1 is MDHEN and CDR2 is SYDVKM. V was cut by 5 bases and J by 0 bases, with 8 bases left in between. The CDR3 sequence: CASSVNHSNQPQHF. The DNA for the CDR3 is TGTGCCAGCAGTGTCAACCATAGCAATCAGCCCCAGCATTTT.

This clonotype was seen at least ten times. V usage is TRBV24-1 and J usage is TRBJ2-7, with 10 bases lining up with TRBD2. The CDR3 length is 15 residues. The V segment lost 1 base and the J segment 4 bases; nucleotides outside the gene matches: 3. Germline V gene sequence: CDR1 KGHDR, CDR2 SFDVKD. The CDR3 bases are TGTGCCACCAGTGATTTAGCGGGGGGGCGGTACGAGCAGTACTTC. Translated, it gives CATSDLAGGRYEQYF.

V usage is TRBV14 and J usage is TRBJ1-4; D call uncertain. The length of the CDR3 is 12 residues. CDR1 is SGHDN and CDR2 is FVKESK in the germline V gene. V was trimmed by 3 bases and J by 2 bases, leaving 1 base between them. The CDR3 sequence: CASSQTNEKLFF. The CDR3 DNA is TGTGCCAGCAGCCAGACTAATGAAAAACTGTTTTTT.

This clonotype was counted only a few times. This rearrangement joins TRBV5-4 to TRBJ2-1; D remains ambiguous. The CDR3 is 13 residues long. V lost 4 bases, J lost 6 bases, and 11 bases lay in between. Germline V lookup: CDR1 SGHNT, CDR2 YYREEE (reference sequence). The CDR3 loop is CASSRPLSNEQFF. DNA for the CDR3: TGTGCCAGCAGCCGCCCCCTAAGCAATGAGCAGTTCTTC.

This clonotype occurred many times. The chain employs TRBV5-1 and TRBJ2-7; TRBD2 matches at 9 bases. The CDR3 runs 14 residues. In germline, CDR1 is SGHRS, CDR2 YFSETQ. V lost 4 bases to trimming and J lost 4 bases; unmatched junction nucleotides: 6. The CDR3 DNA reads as TGCGCCAGCAGCATCGCGGGGGGGCTGTACGAGCAGTACTTC. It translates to CASSIAGGLYEQYF.

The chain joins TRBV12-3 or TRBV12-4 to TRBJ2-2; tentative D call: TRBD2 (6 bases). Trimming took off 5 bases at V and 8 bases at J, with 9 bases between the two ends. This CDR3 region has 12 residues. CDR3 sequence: CASSTRGGELFF. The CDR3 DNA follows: TGTGCCAGCAGTACCCGGGGGGGGGAGCTGTTTTTT.

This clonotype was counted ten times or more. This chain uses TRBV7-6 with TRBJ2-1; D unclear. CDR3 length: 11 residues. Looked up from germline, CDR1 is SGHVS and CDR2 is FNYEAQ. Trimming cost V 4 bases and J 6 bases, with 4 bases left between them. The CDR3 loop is CASSSSNEQFF. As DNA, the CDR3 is TGTGCCAGCAGCTCGTCCAATGAGCAGTTCTTC.

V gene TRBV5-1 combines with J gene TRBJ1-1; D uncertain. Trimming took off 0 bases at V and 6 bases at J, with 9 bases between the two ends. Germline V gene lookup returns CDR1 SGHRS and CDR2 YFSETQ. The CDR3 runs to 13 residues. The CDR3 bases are TGCGCCAGCAGCTTGGTCGGGGAGGCTGAAGCTTTCTTT. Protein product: CASSLVGEAEAFF.

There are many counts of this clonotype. CDR3 coding DNA: TGTGCCAGCAGCCAAATTGCCGCCGGGCCACCGGAGACCCAGTACTTC. It codes for CASSQIAAGPPETQYF. The J gene is TRBJ2-5, the V gene TRBV27; D is uncertain. Germline lookup yields CDR1 MNHEY and CDR2 SMNVEV (reference sequence). V dropped 6 bases and J dropped 5 bases, with 22 bases sitting between them. The CDR3 is 16 residues long.